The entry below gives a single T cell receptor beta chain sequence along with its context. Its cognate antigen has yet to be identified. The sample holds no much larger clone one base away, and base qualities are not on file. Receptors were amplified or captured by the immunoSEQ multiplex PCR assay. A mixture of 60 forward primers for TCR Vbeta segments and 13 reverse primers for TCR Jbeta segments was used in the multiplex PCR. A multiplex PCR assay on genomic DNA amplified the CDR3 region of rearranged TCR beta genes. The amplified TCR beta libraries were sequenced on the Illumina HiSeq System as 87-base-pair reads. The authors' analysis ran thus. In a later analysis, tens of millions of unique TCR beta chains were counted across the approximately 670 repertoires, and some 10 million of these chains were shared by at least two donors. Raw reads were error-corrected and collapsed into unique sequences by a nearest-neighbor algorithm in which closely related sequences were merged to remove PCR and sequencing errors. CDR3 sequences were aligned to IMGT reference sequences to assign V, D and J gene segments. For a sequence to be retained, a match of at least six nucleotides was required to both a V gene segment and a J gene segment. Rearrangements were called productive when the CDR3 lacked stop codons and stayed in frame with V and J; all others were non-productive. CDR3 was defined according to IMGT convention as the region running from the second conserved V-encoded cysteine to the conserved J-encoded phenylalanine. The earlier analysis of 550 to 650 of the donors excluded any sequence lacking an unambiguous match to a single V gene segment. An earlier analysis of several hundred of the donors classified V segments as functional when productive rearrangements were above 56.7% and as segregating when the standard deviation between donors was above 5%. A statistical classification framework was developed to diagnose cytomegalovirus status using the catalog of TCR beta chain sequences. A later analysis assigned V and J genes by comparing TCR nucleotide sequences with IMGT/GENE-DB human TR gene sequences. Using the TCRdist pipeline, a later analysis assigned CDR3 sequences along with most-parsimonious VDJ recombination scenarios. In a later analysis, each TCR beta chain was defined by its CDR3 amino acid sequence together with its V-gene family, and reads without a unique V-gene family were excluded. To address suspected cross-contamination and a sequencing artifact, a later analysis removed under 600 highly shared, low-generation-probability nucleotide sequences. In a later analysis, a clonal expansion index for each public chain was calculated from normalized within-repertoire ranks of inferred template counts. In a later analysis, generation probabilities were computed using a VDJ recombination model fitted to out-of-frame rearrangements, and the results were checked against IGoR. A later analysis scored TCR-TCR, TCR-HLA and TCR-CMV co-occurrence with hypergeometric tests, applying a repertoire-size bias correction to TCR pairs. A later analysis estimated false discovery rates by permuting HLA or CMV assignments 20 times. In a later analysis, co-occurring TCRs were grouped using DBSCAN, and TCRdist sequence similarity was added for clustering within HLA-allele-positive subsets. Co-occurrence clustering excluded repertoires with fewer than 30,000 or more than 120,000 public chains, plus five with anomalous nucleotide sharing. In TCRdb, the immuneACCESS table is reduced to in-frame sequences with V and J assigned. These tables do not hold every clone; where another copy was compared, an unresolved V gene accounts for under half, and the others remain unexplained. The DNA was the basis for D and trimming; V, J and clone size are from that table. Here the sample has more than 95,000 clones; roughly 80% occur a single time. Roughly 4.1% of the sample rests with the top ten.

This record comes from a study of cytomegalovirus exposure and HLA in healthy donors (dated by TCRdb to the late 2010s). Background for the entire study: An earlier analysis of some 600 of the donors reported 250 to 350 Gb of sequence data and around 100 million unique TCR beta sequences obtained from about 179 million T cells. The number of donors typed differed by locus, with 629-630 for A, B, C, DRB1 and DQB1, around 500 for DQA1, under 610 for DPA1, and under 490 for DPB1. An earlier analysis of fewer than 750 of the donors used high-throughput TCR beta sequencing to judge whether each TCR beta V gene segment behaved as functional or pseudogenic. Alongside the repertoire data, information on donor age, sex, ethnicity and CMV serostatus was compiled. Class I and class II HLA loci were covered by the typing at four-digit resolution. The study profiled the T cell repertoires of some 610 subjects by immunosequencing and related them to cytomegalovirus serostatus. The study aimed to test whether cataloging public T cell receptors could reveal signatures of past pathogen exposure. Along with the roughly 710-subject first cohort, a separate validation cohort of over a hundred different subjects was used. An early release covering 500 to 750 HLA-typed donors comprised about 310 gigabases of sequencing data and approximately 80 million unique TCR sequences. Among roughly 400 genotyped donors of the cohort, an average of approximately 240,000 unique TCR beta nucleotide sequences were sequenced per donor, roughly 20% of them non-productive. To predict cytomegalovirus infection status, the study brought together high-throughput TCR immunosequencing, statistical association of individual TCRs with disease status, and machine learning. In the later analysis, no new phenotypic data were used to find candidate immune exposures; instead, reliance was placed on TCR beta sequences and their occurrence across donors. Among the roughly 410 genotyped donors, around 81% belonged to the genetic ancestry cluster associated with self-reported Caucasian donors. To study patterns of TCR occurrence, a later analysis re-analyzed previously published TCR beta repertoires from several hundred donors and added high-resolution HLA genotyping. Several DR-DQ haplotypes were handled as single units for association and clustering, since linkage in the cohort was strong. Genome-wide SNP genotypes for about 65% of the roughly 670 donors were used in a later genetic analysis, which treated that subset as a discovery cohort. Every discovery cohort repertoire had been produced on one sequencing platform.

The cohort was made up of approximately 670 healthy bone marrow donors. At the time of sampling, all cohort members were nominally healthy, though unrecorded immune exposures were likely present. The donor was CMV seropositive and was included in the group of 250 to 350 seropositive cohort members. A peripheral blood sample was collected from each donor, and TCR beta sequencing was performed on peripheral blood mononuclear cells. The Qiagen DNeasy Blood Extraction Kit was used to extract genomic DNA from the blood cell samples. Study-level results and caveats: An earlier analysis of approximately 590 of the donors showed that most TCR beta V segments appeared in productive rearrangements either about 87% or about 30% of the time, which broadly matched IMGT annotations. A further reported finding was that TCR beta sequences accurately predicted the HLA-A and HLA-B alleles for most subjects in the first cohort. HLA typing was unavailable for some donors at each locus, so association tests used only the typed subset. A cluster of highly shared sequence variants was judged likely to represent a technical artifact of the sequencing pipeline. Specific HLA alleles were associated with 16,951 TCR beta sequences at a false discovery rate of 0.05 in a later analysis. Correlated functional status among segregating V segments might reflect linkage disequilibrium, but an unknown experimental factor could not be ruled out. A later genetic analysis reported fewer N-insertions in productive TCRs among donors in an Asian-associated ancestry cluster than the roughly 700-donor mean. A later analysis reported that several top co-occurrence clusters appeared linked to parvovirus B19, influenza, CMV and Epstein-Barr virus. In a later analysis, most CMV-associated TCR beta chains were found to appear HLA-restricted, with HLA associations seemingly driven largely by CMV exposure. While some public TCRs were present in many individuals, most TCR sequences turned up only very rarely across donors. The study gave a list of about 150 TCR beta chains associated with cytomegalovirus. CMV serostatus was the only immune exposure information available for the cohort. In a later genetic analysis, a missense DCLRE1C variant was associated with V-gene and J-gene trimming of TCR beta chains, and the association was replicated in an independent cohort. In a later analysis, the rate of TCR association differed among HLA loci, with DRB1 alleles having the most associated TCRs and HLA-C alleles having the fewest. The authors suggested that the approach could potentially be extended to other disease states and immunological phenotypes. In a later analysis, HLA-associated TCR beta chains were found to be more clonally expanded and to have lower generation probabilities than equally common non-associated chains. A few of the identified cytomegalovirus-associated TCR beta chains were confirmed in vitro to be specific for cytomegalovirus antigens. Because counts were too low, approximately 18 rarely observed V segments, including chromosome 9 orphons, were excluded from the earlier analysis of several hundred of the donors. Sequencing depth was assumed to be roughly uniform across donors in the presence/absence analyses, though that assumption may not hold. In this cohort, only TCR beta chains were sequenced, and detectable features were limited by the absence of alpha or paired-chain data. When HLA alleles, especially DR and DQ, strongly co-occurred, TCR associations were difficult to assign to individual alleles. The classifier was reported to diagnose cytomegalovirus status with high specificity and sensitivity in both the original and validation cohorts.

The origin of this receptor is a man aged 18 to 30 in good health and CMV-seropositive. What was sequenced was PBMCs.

The CDR3 protein is CASRGSGGQDQYF. The DNA is TGTGCCAGCAGGGGCTCGGGGGGGCAAGACCAGTACTTC. The chain joins TRBV6-6 to TRBJ2-5; 8 bases in the junction line up with TRBD2. The CDR3 numbers 13 residues from cysteine through phenylalanine. Just the 39-base CDR3 DNA is kept, in frame starting at base 1. The germline V gene (reference sequence) yields MNHNY for CDR1 and SVGAGI for CDR2. At the junction V is shortened by 6 bases and J by 10 bases; bases outside the gene matches: 10.